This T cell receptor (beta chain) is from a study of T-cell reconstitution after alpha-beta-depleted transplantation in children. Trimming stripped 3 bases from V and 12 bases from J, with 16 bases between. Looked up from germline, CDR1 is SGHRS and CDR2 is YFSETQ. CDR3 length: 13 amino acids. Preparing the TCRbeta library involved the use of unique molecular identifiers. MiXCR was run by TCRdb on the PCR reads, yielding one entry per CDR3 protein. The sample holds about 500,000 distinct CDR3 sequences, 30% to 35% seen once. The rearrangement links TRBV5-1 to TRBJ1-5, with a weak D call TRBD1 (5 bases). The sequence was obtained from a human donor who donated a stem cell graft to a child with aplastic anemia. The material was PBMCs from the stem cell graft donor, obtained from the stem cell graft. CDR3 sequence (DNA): TGCGCCAGCAGCTATGGACACGAGGACCTCCAGCATTTT. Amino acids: CASSYGHEDLQHF.